This passage covers 8 T cell receptor beta chains from one sample sequenced in a study of shared clonotypes between healthy human individuals. The method was immunoSEQ multiplex PCR; TCRdb's version includes in-frame clones alone and lacks a portion of them. There are 450,000 to 500,000 clones in the sample; 81% occur only once, and roughly an eighth lies in the top ten. Sequencing was performed on PBMCs. These receptors were taken from a woman between 40 and 55 years old in good health. Some clones in this sample may be carry-over from other donors' samples.

The chain uses TRBV5-1 and TRBJ2-1; 8 bases align to TRBD2. The CDR3 extends over 14 amino acids. J gave up 8 bases and V 4 bases, and 8 bases lay outside the gene matches. CDR1 and CDR2 (germline): SGHRS, YFSETQ. Here the CDR3 DNA reads TGCGCCAGCAGCCACAGCGGGAGTGGCGATGAGCAGTTCTTC. Its protein product is CASSHSGSGDEQFF.

As concerns this clone: A far larger clone is off by one base, so a read error is likely. Other nucleotide sequences in the sample specify the same CDR3. V and J are TRBV7-2 and TRBJ2-2; 7 bases map to TRBD1. The CDR3 extends over 15 amino acids. V gave up 8 bases and J gave up 5 bases; unmatched junction bases: 11. CDR1 and CDR2 from the germline V gene are SGHTA and FQGNSA. This CDR3 is CASGDQTGNTGELFF. CDR3 bases: TGTGCCAGCGGGGATCAGACAGGGAATACCGGGGAGCTGTTTTTT.

This clone was recorded many times. Other DNA sequences in this sample translate to the same CDR3. The chain carries TRBV29-1 and TRBJ2-1; either TRBD1 or TRBD2 may supply D (6 bases each). Germline CDR1 is SQVTM and CDR2 is ANQGSEA. Between the trimmed V and J ends, which lost 6 bases and 3 bases, there was a span of 24 bases. The CDR3 is 17 amino acids. The CDR3 coding sequence is TGCAGCGTGAGGGGGGACACCCTCTCATCTTTCTACAATGAGCAGTTCTTC. Translating gives CSVRGDTLSSFYNEQFF.

The chain is built from TRBV27 and TRBJ1-5; D may be TRBD1 (6 bases). The V end lost 4 bases, the J end lost 4 bases, and 14 bases lay between the germline ends. The CDR3 is made up of 15 amino acids. Germline-derived CDR1 and CDR2 are MNHEY and SMNVEV (reference sequence). CDR3 region: CASSSNRAGNQPQHF. The CDR3 bases are TGTGCCAGCAGTTCAAACAGGGCGGGGAATCAGCCCCAGCATTTT.

The chain carries TRBV29-1 and TRBJ2-5, with 9 bases matching TRBD1. The CDR3 contains 13 residues. Germline V gene lookup returns CDR1 SQVTM and CDR2 ANQGSEA. V was clipped by 7 bases and J by 5 bases; unmatched bases: 8. The CDR3 nucleotides read TGCAGCGGGACAACAGGGGGCGCCGAGACCCAGTACTTC. Encoded protein: CSGTTGGAETQYF.

This clone has only one observation. V usage is TRBV7-2 and J usage is TRBJ2-1; 9 bases map to TRBD1. From germline, CDR1 is SGHTA and CDR2 FQGNSA. The CDR3 is 18 residues long. With V trimmed by 0 bases and J by 5 bases, 11 bases remained unmatched. CDR3 in DNA: TGTGCCAGCAGCTTAGCCCCATACAGGGGGCGGGGGCACAATGAGCAGTTCTTC. This encodes CASSLAPYRGRGHNEQFF.

Details on this clone: This likely reflects a read error, since a far larger clone is one base away. Additional DNA sequences in this sample encode the identical CDR3. The rearrangement joins TRBV2 to TRBJ1-5; 8 bases are a match to TRBD1. The CDR3 has 14 residues. Looked up from germline, CDR1 is SNHLY and CDR2 is FYNNEI. The junction had 16 bases not matched to a gene; V was cut back by 8 bases and J by 13 bases. Here the CDR3 reads CASGGQGASGPQHF. The CDR3 DNA is TGTGCCAGCGGCGGACAGGGTGCGTCTGGGCCTCAGCATTTT.

This clone has at least ten counts. Other DNA sequences in the same sample also yield this CDR3. The chain employs TRBV5-5 and TRBJ2-2; unclear D gene. CDR3 length: 16 amino acids. CDR1 SGHKS and CDR2 YYEKEE come from the germline V gene (reference sequence). Trimming took off 4 bases at V and 0 bases at J, with 13 bases between the two ends. CDR3 bases: TGTGCCAGCAGCCCAGCTAAACCCACGAACACCGGGGAGCTGTTTTTT. It encodes CASSPAKPTNTGELFF.